The 10 T cell receptor beta chains given below trace back to one sample, sequenced in a study of T-cell reconstitution after alpha-beta-depleted transplantation in children. Unique molecular identifiers were built into the TCRbeta library. TCRdb re-called the PCR reads through MiXCR, storing one row per CDR3 protein. The sample consists of 700,000 or so distinct CDR3 sequences, around 13% of them appearing once. Here the sequenced sample was PBMCs, taken before TCRalphabeta/CD19-depleted stem cell transplant. All receptors come from a girl aged 2 to 10 with congenital amegakaryocytic thrombocytopenia, due to receive a stem cell transplant.

There are a few counts of this clonotype. The chain combines TRBV7-9 with TRBJ2-7, with 7 bases that match TRBD1. CDR1 SEHNR and CDR2 FQNEAQ come from the germline V gene (reference sequence). The J segment lost 0 bases and the V segment lost 5 bases, leaving 7 bases of the junction unmatched. There are 15 residues in the CDR3. CDR3 residues: CASSDPGQSSYEQYF. Written as DNA, the CDR3 is TGTGCCAGCAGCGACCCGGGACAGAGCTCCTACGAGCAGTACTTC. The whole variable domain, filled in from reference TRBV7-9 and TRBJ2-7, reads DTGVSQNPRHKITKRGQNVTFRCDPISEHNRLYWYRQTLGQGPEFLTYFQNEAQLEKSRLLSDRFSAERPKGSFSTLEIQRTEQGDSAMYLCASSDPGQSSYEQYFGPGTRLTVT.

The chain combines TRBV28 with TRBJ2-3; D possibly corresponds to TRBD2 (6 bases). Germline values: CDR1 MDHEN, CDR2 SYDVKM. V was cut by 4 bases and J by 2 bases, with 19 bases left in between. The CDR3 contains 17 residues. In DNA, the CDR3 is TGTGCCAGCAGTTATCCCCCAAGTGCGGGGAACACAGATACGCAGTATTTT. Translating gives CASSYPPSAGNTDTQYF.

A few counts support this clonotype. The rearrangement links TRBV20-1 to TRBJ1-2, with D tentatively TRBD1 (5 bases). Trimming took off 5 bases at V and 13 bases at J, with 20 bases between the two ends. In germline, CDR1 is DFQATT, CDR2 SNEGSKA (reference sequence). The CDR3 runs 12 residues. CDR3 in DNA: TGCAGTGCTCCCGGGACCGCCACCGGTAGCACCTTC. Its translation: CSAPGTATGSTF.

This clonotype showed up just a few times. The chain links TRBV20-1 to TRBJ2-7, with TRBD2 identical over 11 bases. There are 11 residues in the CDR3. Germline V gene sequence: CDR1 DFQATT, CDR2 SNEGSKA (reference sequence). Trimming at V came to 7 bases and at J to 4 bases, leaving 0 bases not matched to a gene. CDR3 nucleotides: TGCAGTGGGACTAGCGGGTACGAGCAGTACTTC. It yields the protein CSGTSGYEQYF.

The CDR3: CASSIPSGPPSYNEQFF. Here the CDR3 DNA reads TGTGCCAGTAGTATACCTAGCGGGCCCCCCTCCTACAATGAGCAGTTCTTC. The rearrangement uses TRBV19 and TRBJ2-1, with 8 bases that match TRBD2. V was pared by 2 bases and J by 0 bases, with 6 bases of the junction left unmatched. This CDR3 spans 17 amino acids. CDR1 is LNHDA and CDR2 is SQIVND in the germline V gene (reference sequence).

The V gene is TRBV20-1, the J gene TRBJ2-1, with TRBD2 identical over 13 bases. The CDR3 contains 19 residues. Germline V lookup: CDR1 DFQATT, CDR2 SNEGSKA (reference sequence). Losses at the gene ends were 4 bases for V and 9 bases for J; bases not matched to a gene: 21. CDR3 protein: CSATPWTSGSVAGSGEQFF. Written as DNA, the CDR3 is TGCAGTGCTACCCCTTGGACTAGCGGGAGTGTCGCAGGGTCCGGTGAGCAGTTCTTC.

This clonotype was seen many times. The CDR3 DNA reads TGTGCCAGCAGCTTAGGACAGGGCTCCTACTCTGGGGCCAACGTCCTGACTTTC. It codes for CASSLGQGSYSGANVLTF. This chain links TRBV11-2 with TRBJ2-6; 7 bases align to TRBD1. V lost 1 base to trimming and J lost 0 bases; unmatched junction nucleotides: 6. Germline loops: CDR1 SGHAT, CDR2 FQNNGV. This CDR3 has 18 amino acids. Filled out from reference TRBV11-2 and TRBJ2-6, the complete variable domain reads EAGVAQSPRYKIIEKRQSVAFWCNPISGHATLYWYQQILGQGPKLLIQFQNNGVVDDSQLPKDRFSAERLKGVDSTLKIQPAKLEDSAVYLCASSLGQGSYSGANVLTFGAGSRLTVL.

This clonotype was detected a few times. The chain has TRBV7-9 and TRBJ2-7; D perhaps matches TRBD2 (6 bases). Looked up from germline, CDR1 is SEHNR and CDR2 is FQNEAQ (reference sequence). The CDR3 is 14 residues long. V lost 1 base and J 5 bases, leaving 12 bases between the germline ends. The DNA for the CDR3 is TGTGCCAGCAGCTTAGTTGGAGGGGACCACGAGCAGTACTTC. Translation gives CASSLVGGDHEQYF.

V usage is TRBV5-1 and J usage is TRBJ1-2, with a possible D match to TRBD1 (5 bases). Germline CDR1 reads SGHRS; CDR2 reads YFSETQ. Deletions cut 4 bases from V and 5 bases from J, with 21 bases between. The CDR3 is made up of 16 amino acids. The CDR3 DNA reads as TGCGCCAGCAGCGCGCGTGGGACCGCCGCCTATTATGGCTACACCTTC. Its protein is CASSARGTAAYYGYTF.

Points on this clonotype: Given a much more abundant clone one base away, this may be a read error. The gene calls are TRBV10-3 and TRBJ2-1; tentatively, D is TRBD1 (6 bases). CDR3 length equals 14 residues. The V and J ends lost 11 bases and 6 bases respectively, with 20 bases between them. The germline V gene encodes CDR1 ENHRY and CDR2 SYGVKD. CDR3 nucleotide sequence: TGTGCCGTTTCCACAGGGTTGGTAAGCAATGAGCAGTTCTTC. It specifies CAVSTGLVSNEQFF.